This T cell receptor (beta chain) is drawn from a study of T cells in Graves' hyperthyroidism and ophthalmopathy. Amplification yielded TCR beta CDR3 regions, with RNA transcripts as the source. The HTBI primer set drove a first-round RT-PCR of the TCR CDR3. TCRdb reprocessed the multiplex PCR reads via MiXCR and lists one record per CDR3 protein. Altogether about half a million distinct CDR3 sequences are present, 15% to 20% being singletons, with the ten largest covering less than 30%. The CDR3 is 13 residues long. Trimming removed 4 bases from V and 5 bases from J, with 11 bases in between. Germline lookup yields CDR1 MNHNS and CDR2 SASEGT. Cells are PBMCs isolated from roughly 9.3 ml of fresh blood.

This clonotype was sampled from a woman aged 30 to 39 with Graves' ophthalmopathy. This chain joins TRBV6-1 and TRBJ2-5; D is unclear. Specimen: blood. The CDR3 region is CASSAPAVETQYF. For the CDR3, the DNA is TGTGCCAGCAGTGCCCCGGCCGTTGAGACCCAGTACTTC.